This T cell receptor (beta chain) derives from a study of patients and donors after allogeneic stem cell transplantation. One entry per CDR3 protein results from TCRdb running MiXCR on the RT-PCR reads. This sample yields hundreds of thousands of distinct CDR3 sequences, of which roughly 17% are seen a single time; 7.2% belongs to the top ten. This TCR was sampled from a human donor who was either an allogeneic HSCT recipient or a stem cell or donor lymphocyte infusion donor (not recorded which). It is not recorded whose cells these are; they may come from a transplant donor. The sequenced material came from blood, either unsorted or a sorted T cell fraction (not recorded which).

The CDR3 reads CTIAAVETQYF. CDR3 coding DNA: TGCACAATAGCGGCGGTGGAGACCCAGTACTTC. The chain uses TRBV29-1 and TRBJ2-5; TRBD2 might be the D (6 bases). CDR1 and CDR2 from the germline V gene are SQVTM and ANQGSEA. The CDR3 runs to 11 residues.